This entry lists 11 T cell receptor beta chains sequenced from one sample in a study of OX40 agonist ivuxolimab in advanced cancers. Data came from immunoSEQ multiplex PCR; TCRdb stores just in-frame clones and leaves some out. This repertoire shows tens of thousands of clones, 70% to 90% found once; its top ten account for over 8%. This specimen was CD4+ or CD8+ T cells sorted from blood, taken in a trial of the OX40 agonist ivuxolimab. Source of these receptors: an adult with an advanced solid tumor such as melanoma, head and neck, liver or kidney cancer.

Worth noting for this clone: Compared with germline, one end of the junction differs, possibly owing to a read error. The gene calls are TRBV7-7 and TRBJ2-1; 12 nucleotides agree with TRBD2. The CDR3 loop spans 15 amino acids. The germline V gene has CDR1 SSHAT and CDR2 FNYEAQ (reference sequence). Here the CDR3 reads CASSPTSGSRNEQFF. Written as DNA, the CDR3 is TGTGCTAGCAGCCCGACTAGCGGGAGTCGGAATGAGCAGTTCTTC.

This clone was detected once. The chain combines TRBV6-5 with TRBJ2-1, with TRBD1 identical over 7 bases. Trimming cost V 6 bases and J 0 bases; bases outside gene matches: 2. Germline assignment: CDR1 MNHEY and CDR2 SVGAGI. The CDR3 covers 14 residues. The CDR3 loop reads CASRTGFSYNEQFF. For the CDR3, the DNA is TGTGCCAGCAGGACAGGGTTCTCCTACAATGAGCAGTTCTTC.

V gene TRBV5-1 combines with J gene TRBJ2-1; no firm D call. The length of the CDR3 is 14 residues. Trimming took off 4 bases at V and 9 bases at J, with 17 bases between the two ends. CDR1 is SGHRS, CDR2 YFSETQ, per germline. CDR3 sequence (DNA): TGCGCCAGCAGCCCCGCCCCCACGCCTATTGAGCAGTTCTTC. It is translated as CASSPAPTPIEQFF.

The rearrangement uses TRBV6-1 and TRBJ1-2; 7 bases are a match to TRBD1. The length of the CDR3 is 13 residues. Trimming cost V 6 bases and J 7 bases; bases outside gene matches: 8. Per the germline V gene, CDR1 is MNHNS and CDR2 is SASEGT. CDR3 nucleotides: TGTGCCAGCAGGCCCGGACAGGACAGTGGCTACACCTTC. Its translation is CASRPGQDSGYTF.

The chain has TRBV5-1 and TRBJ2-5; no reliable D call. CDR3 length equals 14 residues. The V gene lost 2 bases and the J gene lost 4 bases, with 12 bases spanning the gap. Germline values: CDR1 SGHRS, CDR2 YFSETQ. The CDR3 sequence: CASSFFTVGETQYF. CDR3 bases: TGCGCCAGCAGCTTTTTTACGGTGGGAGAGACCCAGTACTTC.

This chain connects TRBV27 to TRBJ2-2, with D uncertain. Germline V CDR1 and CDR2: MNHEY, SMNVEV (reference sequence). The V end lost 3 bases, the J end lost 6 bases, and 5 bases lay between the germline ends. There are 12 residues in the CDR3. The CDR3 region has the DNA TGTGCCAGCAGTTTTTACGCCGGGGAGCTGTTTTTT. This encodes CASSFYAGELFF.

The rearrangement joins TRBV5-1 to TRBJ2-1; 11 bases are a match to TRBD2. This CDR3 contains 18 residues. The germline V gene has CDR1 SGHRS and CDR2 YFSETQ. V lost 4 bases and J lost 0; bases outside the gene matches: 9. In DNA form, the CDR3 reads TGCGCCAGCAGCGTGGGACTAGCGGAAACGAACTCCTACAATGAGCAGTTCTTC. Its translation: CASSVGLAETNSYNEQFF.

This chain connects TRBV11-2 to TRBJ2-7, with 9 bases matching TRBD1. This CDR3 is built from 13 residues. After removal of 1 base from V and 10 bases from J, the junction contained 5 bases not matched to a gene. Looked up from germline, CDR1 is SGHAT and CDR2 is FQNNGV. The CDR3 reads CASSLAGQGKQYF. In DNA, the CDR3 is TGTGCCAGCAGCTTAGCTGGACAGGGGAAACAGTACTTC. Full variable domain (missing parts from reference TRBV11-2 and TRBJ2-7): EAGVAQSPRYKIIEKRQSVAFWCNPISGHATLYWYQQILGQGPKLLIQFQNNGVVDDSQLPKDRFSAERLKGVDSTLKIQPAKLEDSAVYLCASSLAGQGKQYFGPGTRLTVT.

The gene calls are TRBV4-1 and TRBJ1-3, with 7 bases lining up with TRBD1. CDR1 and CDR2 from the germline V gene are MGHRA and YSYEKL. There are 16 residues in the CDR3. With 0 bases clipped from V and 8 bases from J, the junction kept 10 bases outside the gene matches. DNA of the CDR3: TGCGCCAGCAGCCAAGAATTCCAGGGGGTAGTAGACACCATATATTTT. Residues: CASSQEFQGVVDTIYF.

This sequence joins TRBV7-3 and TRBJ2-7, with TRBD1 matching 10 bases. V shed 5 bases, J shed 7 bases, and the junction held 5 bases outside the gene matches. Germline lookup yields CDR1 SGHTA and CDR2 FQGTGA. The CDR3 extends over 13 amino acids. The CDR3 reads CASSLTGGREQYF. DNA of the CDR3: TGTGCCAGCAGCCTGACAGGGGGCAGGGAGCAGTACTTC.

The rearrangement uses TRBV19 and TRBJ1-2; D gene unclear. Per the germline V gene, CDR1 is LNHDA and CDR2 is SQIVND (reference sequence). The CDR3 is 14 amino acids. V lost 6 bases, J lost 8 bases, and 19 bases lay in between. The CDR3 coding sequence is TGTGCCAGTAGGCTTGGCGAGGCTTTGGGAGGCTACACCTTC. Residues: CASRLGEALGGYTF.